Included here is one T cell receptor (beta chain) sequence, with context. What it binds is unknown. The CDR3 loop spans 16 amino acids. Trimming left V 0 bases short and J 2 bases short, with 11 bases between. Germline CDR1 MGHRA, CDR2 YSYEKL. These data belong to a study of T cell responses to AZD1222 COVID-19 vaccine. Produced via immunoSEQ multiplex PCR; TCRdb's table is partial and in-frame only. Among some 120,000 clones listed, approximately 86% were seen once. General study results and limits: Only a handful of individuals given AZD1222 were seropositive at baseline. No repertoire was sampled before or during the peak T cell response, only after it.

The rearrangement links TRBV4-1 to TRBJ1-5; possibly TRBD1 for D (6 bases). The TCR sequence derives from an adult in good health. The material was peripheral blood, obtained on day 0 of AZD1222 vaccination. The CDR3 reads CASSQDFAGGNQPQHF. The CDR3 DNA is TGCGCCAGCAGCCAAGATTTTGCAGGGGGCAATCAGCCCCAGCATTTT.